A single sample is the source of the 10 T cell receptor beta chains below, sequenced in a study of blood T cell repertoires in COVID-19. TCRdb's copy holds only in-frame clones and misses some; the assay was immunoSEQ multiplex PCR. The sample contains about 260,000 clones, 88% of which appear only once. Sequenced material: PBMCs or T cells enriched from blood (not recorded which). All receptors come from a woman in her 50s who had recovered from COVID-19.

The CDR3 DNA sequence: TGTGCCAGCACCCAATGGCAAGACACTGAAGCTTTCTTT. As protein: CASTQWQDTEAFF. The chain recombines TRBV11-2 with TRBJ1-1; D uncertain. The CDR3 is 13 amino acids. Germline values: CDR1 SGHAT, CDR2 FQNNGV. V gave up 7 bases and J gave up 3 bases, with 12 bases separating them.

The chain employs TRBV30 and TRBJ1-1; D unclear. The germline CDR1 and CDR2 sequences are GTSNPN and SVGIG (reference sequence). Trimming pared 2 bases from V and 5 bases from J, leaving 12 bases between. This CDR3 has 13 residues. The CDR3, as DNA: TGTGCCTGGAGTTTCGGGAAAAAGACTGAAGCTTTCTTT. Residues: CAWSFGKKTEAFF. Drawing the rest from reference TRBV30 and TRBJ1-1, the complete variable domain is SQTIHQWPATLVQPVGSPLSLECTVEGTSNPNLYWYRQAAGRGLQLLFYSVGIGQISSEVPQNLSASRPQDRQFILSSKKLLLSDSGFYLCAWSFGKKTEAFFGQGTRLTVV.

The CDR3 nucleotides read TGTGCCAGCAGTTTCCTAGCGGGAGTGGGAGATACGCAGTATTTT. Protein product: CASSFLAGVGDTQYF. V usage is TRBV27 and J usage is TRBJ2-3, with 10 bases aligning to TRBD2. The CDR3 is 15 residues long. CDR1 and CDR2 (germline): MNHEY, SMNVEV (reference sequence). V lost 3 bases and J lost 5; bases outside the gene matches: 5.

V is TRBV10-1 and J is TRBJ2-7, with 9 bases fitting TRBD1. CDR1 and CDR2 (germline): WNHNN, SYGVQD (reference sequence). Unmatched junction bases numbered 8, after V lost 4 bases and J lost 4 bases. CDR3 length: 15 residues. CDR3 in DNA: TGCGCCAGCAGTGCCGGGACAGGGCGACTATACGAGCAGTACTTC. It yields the protein CASSAGTGRLYEQYF.

This chain uses TRBV28 with TRBJ2-1, with 7 bases identical to TRBD1. The CDR3 length is 13 residues. Germline lookup yields CDR1 MDHEN and CDR2 SYDVKM. Germline trimming cut 3 bases from V and 12 bases from J; bases unmatched to any gene: 8. DNA of the CDR3: TGTGCCAGCAGTTTGCCCACAGGGGTTAGGCAGTTCTTC. The encoded protein is CASSLPTGVRQFF.

This clone came up a few times. The V gene is TRBV5-1, the J gene TRBJ2-1; 7 bases are a match to TRBD2. The germline gives CDR1 SGHRS, CDR2 YFSETQ. J gave up 6 bases and V 0 bases, and 0 bases lay outside the gene matches. This CDR3 has 13 residues. The CDR3 bases are TGCGCCAGCAGCTTGGGACTAGCCAATGAGCAGTTCTTC. It is translated as CASSLGLANEQFF.

This clone was observed a handful of times. The chain recombines TRBV7-6 with TRBJ2-2; weak D call: TRBD2 (6 bases). The CDR3 sequence is 16 residues long. Germline V lookup: CDR1 SGHVS, CDR2 FNYEAQ. V lost 0 bases and J lost 4, with 12 bases in between. The CDR3 DNA follows: TGTGCCAGCAGCTTAGCGCGGGGAGCGATCACCGGGGAGCTGTTTTTT. Protein product: CASSLARGAITGELFF.

The rearrangement links TRBV27 to TRBJ1-5; D might be TRBD1 (6 bases). The CDR3 is 13 residues long. Trimming cost V 6 bases and J 3 bases, with 9 bases left between them. Germline loops: CDR1 MNHEY, CDR2 SMNVEV (reference sequence). CDR3 sequence (DNA): TGTGCCAGCAGAGGACAGTACAATCAGCCCCAGCATTTT. It specifies CASRGQYNQPQHF.

The chain recombines TRBV11-2 with TRBJ1-2; 8 nucleotides match TRBD1. J gave up 1 base and V 5 bases, and 12 bases lay outside the gene matches. This CDR3 contains 17 residues. Germline loops: CDR1 SGHAT, CDR2 FQNNGV. The CDR3 bases are TGTGCCAGCAGCCGCTGGGACAGGCGCCTGAATAACTATGGCTACACCTTC. Amino acids: CASSRWDRRLNNYGYTF.

The V call is TRBV4-3, the J call TRBJ1-2; D is uncertain. This CDR3 contains 17 residues. CDR1 LGHNA and CDR2 YSLEER come from the germline V gene. The ends were cut back, 0 bases at V and 0 bases at J, with 14 bases in the middle. CDR3 nucleotides: TGCGCCAGCAGCCAAGATCGGTTCTCTTCTCCTAACTATGGCTACACCTTC. Its translation is CASSQDRFSSPNYGYTF.